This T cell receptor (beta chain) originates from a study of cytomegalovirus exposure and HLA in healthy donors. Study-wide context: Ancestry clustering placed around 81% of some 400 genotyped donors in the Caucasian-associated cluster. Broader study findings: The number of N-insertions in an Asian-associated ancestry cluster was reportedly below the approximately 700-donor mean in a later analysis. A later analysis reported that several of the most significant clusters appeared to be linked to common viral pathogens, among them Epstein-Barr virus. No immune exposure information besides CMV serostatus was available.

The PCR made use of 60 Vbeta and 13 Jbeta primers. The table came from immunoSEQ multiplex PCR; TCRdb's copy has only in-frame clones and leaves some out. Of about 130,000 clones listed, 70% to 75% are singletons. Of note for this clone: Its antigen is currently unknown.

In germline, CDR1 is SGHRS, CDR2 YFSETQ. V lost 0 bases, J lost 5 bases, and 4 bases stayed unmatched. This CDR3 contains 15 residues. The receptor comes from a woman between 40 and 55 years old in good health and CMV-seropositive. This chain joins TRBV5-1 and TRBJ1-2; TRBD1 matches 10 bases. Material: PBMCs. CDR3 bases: TGCGCCAGCAGCTTGGGACAGGGGGCAGTTTATGGCTACACCTTC. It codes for CASSLGQGAVYGYTF.